These T cell receptor beta chains were read from a single sample in a study of blood T cell repertoires in COVID-19. The method was immunoSEQ multiplex PCR; TCRdb's version includes in-frame clones alone and lacks a portion of them. The repertoire holds some 150,000 clones, with about 90% as singletons. Sequencing was done on a sample of peripheral blood. These receptors all stem from a man aged 50 to 60 with active COVID-19. The CDR3 runs from the conserved cysteine through the conserved F or W. Fields, in order: V gene, D gene, clone size, J gene, CDR3 protein, CDR3 DNA. D genes are given only for firm matches. The size field is filled for only some rows; it gives once, few, many or a size class.

>TRBV7-2|-|-|TRBJ2-7
CASSSNRGGYEQYF
TGTGCCAGCAGCTCAAACAGGGGGGGGTACGAGCAGTACTTC
>TRBV5-1|TRBD1|-|TRBJ2-5
CASSSTQGAETQYF
TGCGCCAGCAGCTCAACTCAGGGGGCTGAGACCCAGTACTTC
>TRBV5-4|TRBD2|few|TRBJ2-1
CASSRSGGDYNEQFF
TGTGCCAGCAGCAGAAGCGGGGGGGACTACAATGAGCAGTTCTTC
>TRBV5-5|TRBD1|-|TRBJ2-2
CASSWRPGQGLSNTGELFF
TGTGCCAGCAGCTGGCGACCGGGACAGGGACTCTCGAACACCGGGGAGCTGTTTTTT
>TRBV7-7|TRBD1|-|TRBJ2-1
CASSSYPGTGVGNEQFF
TGTGCCAGCAGCTCCTATCCCGGGACAGGGGTGGGCAATGAGCAGTTCTTC
>TRBV19|TRBD1|-|TRBJ2-7
CASTPTGGTYEQYF
TGTGCCAGTACCCCGACAGGGGGAACCTACGAGCAGTACTTC
>TRBV25-1|-|-|TRBJ2-3
CASSKRTLSSTDTQYF
TGTGCCAGCAGTAAACGGACACTTTCTAGCACAGATACGCAGTATTTT
>TRBV11-3|-|-|TRBJ2-5
CASSLGAAETQYF
TGTGCCAGCAGCTTAGGGGCAGCAGAGACCCAGTACTTC
>TRBV18|-|-|TRBJ2-7
CASSPGVVHEQYF
TGTGCCAGCTCACCCGGGGTAGTCCACGAGCAGTACTTC
>TRBV14|TRBD1|-|TRBJ1-2
CASSQVAGGSYGYTF
TGTGCCAGCAGCCAAGTGGCAGGGGGAAGCTATGGCTACACCTTC
>TRBV5-6|-|-|TRBJ1-3
CASSWGETGFASGNTIYF
TGTGCCAGCAGCTGGGGGGAAACAGGATTCGCCTCTGGAAACACCATATATTTT
>TRBV27|TRBD1|-|TRBJ1-2
CASRIALRVDRGRVIDYGYTF
TGTGCCAGCAGGATTGCTCTGCGGGTCGACAGGGGGCGAGTTATAGACTATGGCTACACCTTC
>TRBV12-3/TRBV12-4|-|-|TRBJ1-2
CASSSYRFGYTF
TGTGCCAGCAGTTCTTACAGGTTCGGCTACACCTTC
>TRBV19|-|-|TRBJ2-3
CASSMGWGRGTDTQYF
TGTGCCAGTAGTATGGGGTGGGGGCGGGGGACAGATACGCAGTATTTT
>TRBV19|TRBD1|-|TRBJ2-2
CASSIGYRGRESGELFF
TGTGCCAGTAGTATAGGATACAGGGGAAGAGAGTCCGGGGAGCTGTTTTTT
>TRBV27|TRBD2|-|TRBJ2-1
CASSPPFRLAGGSSYNEQFF
TGTGCCAGCAGTCCCCCTTTTAGGCTAGCGGGGGGGAGCTCCTACAATGAGCAGTTCTTC
>TRBV11-3|-|-|TRBJ2-7
CASSLSVRDEQYF
TGTGCCAGCAGCTTATCGGTCCGGGACGAGCAGTACTTC
>TRBV15|-|once|TRBJ2-5
CATTSAGPSWETQYF
TGTGCCACCACGAGCGCGGGACCGTCCTGGGAGACCCAGTACTTC
>TRBV12-5|TRBD1|once|TRBJ2-7
CASGWIQGGEQYF
TGTGCTAGTGGTTGGATACAGGGGGGCGAGCAGTACTTC